This passage covers 6 T cell receptor beta chains from one sample sequenced in a study of T cells in Graves' hyperthyroidism and ophthalmopathy. Researchers amplified the TCR beta CDR3 regions from RNA transcripts. The HTBI primer set drove a first-round RT-PCR of the TCR CDR3. MiXCR was run by TCRdb on the multiplex PCR reads, yielding one entry per CDR3 protein. Of hundreds of thousands of distinct CDR3 sequences in the sample, roughly 14% were seen once. Specimen: blood. The receptor source for this set is a young woman with Graves' hyperthyroidism.

The CDR3 reads CASSSGTRHTDTQYF. CDR3 nucleotide sequence: TGTGCCAGCAGCTCCGGGACTAGACACACAGATACGCAGTATTTT. The chain uses TRBV5-5 and TRBJ2-3; 8 nucleotides line up with TRBD2. CDR1 and CDR2 from the germline V gene are SGHKS and YYEKEE (reference sequence). The ends lost 3 bases at V and 2 bases at J; junction bases unmatched: 5. The CDR3 covers 15 residues.

In its sample, this clonotype was seen many times. This chain uses TRBV29-1 with TRBJ1-2, with a possible D match to TRBD1 (5 bases). CDR3 length: 13 amino acids. V lost 8 bases to trimming and J lost 6 bases, with 19 bases between them. CDR1 and CDR2 from the germline V gene are SQVTM and ANQGSEA. The CDR3 spells CSSRTGTADGYTF. Here the CDR3 DNA reads TGCAGCTCCCGGACCGGGACGGCTGATGGCTACACCTTC.

In this sample, this clonotype turned up many times. The rearrangement joins TRBV27 to TRBJ1-2; 7 bases map to TRBD1. V gave up 2 bases and J gave up 8 bases; unmatched junction bases: 5. This CDR3 has 13 amino acids. The germline CDR1 and CDR2 sequences are MNHEY and SMNVEV (reference sequence). CDR3 coding DNA: TGTGCCAGCAGTTTAGCGGCAGGGGGAGGCTACACCTTC. Protein: CASSLAAGGGYTF.

CDR3 nucleotides: TGCGCCAGCAGCCGCCAGACAGGGCCAAGTTATGGCTACACCTTC. Protein product: CASSRQTGPSYGYTF. The gene calls are TRBV5-1 and TRBJ1-2; 7 bases agree with TRBD1. Germline trimming cut 4 bases from V and 5 bases from J; bases unmatched to any gene: 11. From germline, CDR1 is SGHRS and CDR2 YFSETQ. The CDR3 consists of 15 residues. Combining the CDR3 with reference TRBV5-1 and TRBJ1-2 gives the whole variable domain KAGVTQTPRYLIKTRGQQVTLSCSPISGHRSVSWYQQTPGQGLQFLFEYFSETQRNKGNFPGRFSGRQFSNSRSEMNVSTLELGDSALYLCASSRQTGPSYGYTFGSGTRLTVV.

This clonotype was seen ten or more times. This rearrangement joins TRBV6-1 to TRBJ2-3; D is possibly TRBD2 (5 bases). CDR3 length: 16 residues. CDR1 and CDR2 from the germline V gene are MNHNS and SASEGT. V lost 5 bases, J lost 0 bases, and 15 bases lay in between. CDR3 region: CASSLGLDSSTDTQYF. For the CDR3, the DNA is TGTGCCAGCAGTCTAGGACTCGACTCTAGCACAGATACGCAGTATTTT.

This clonotype was observed many times. The chain links TRBV7-2 to TRBJ2-2; D is ambiguous. The V and J ends lost 2 bases and 5 bases respectively, with 15 bases between them. Germline V gene sequence: CDR1 SGHTA, CDR2 FQGNSA. This CDR3 is 16 amino acids long. DNA of the CDR3: TGTGCCAGCAGCTTAAGGGAAGCTGGACCTACCGGGGAGCTGTTTTTT. It specifies CASSLREAGPTGELFF.